This TCR beta chain emerged from a study of blood T cell repertoires in COVID-19. Study-wide context: The United States, Italy and Spain provided the acute and convalescent COVID-19 samples. Sample material is recorded as cDNA or gDNA derived from T cells, B-cell-depleted T cells, or PBMCs.

In the original workflow: Researchers report that nucleated cell counts were estimated from reference gene primer amplification. The repertoire was sequenced with immunoSEQ multiplex PCR; TCRdb's copy has only in-frame clones and lacks some. The V and J calls and the clone size are those of that table, but D and trimming were determined from the DNA. The table has some 30,000 clones, around 90% seen once. The CDR3 sequence is 15 residues long. V shed 5 bases and J shed 9 bases, with 20 bases lying between them. Germline CDR1 reads SQVTM; CDR2 reads ANQGSEA. The genes are TRBV29-1 and TRBJ1-6; no reliable D call. The TCR originated in a man between 65 and 85 years old with active COVID-19. Sequenced: peripheral blood. Here the CDR3 DNA reads TGCAGCGTTTCTATTCCGGGATCCTCCTCTTCACCCCTCCACTTT. It encodes CSVSIPGSSSSPLHF.